The subject of this entry is one T cell receptor (beta chain). The CDR3 extends over 15 amino acids. The germline V gene encodes CDR1 MNHEY and CDR2 SMNVEV (reference sequence). V lost 7 bases and J lost 8; bases outside the gene matches: 9. The source of the sample is a study of blood T cell repertoires in COVID-19. Overall study context: Samples came from the United States, Italy and Spain, spanning acute and convalescent COVID-19. T cells, B-cell-depleted T cells, or PBMCs provided the cDNA or gDNA that served as material.

Per the original methods: Counts of nucleated cells, estimated from reference gene primer amplification, were obtained. The method was immunoSEQ multiplex PCR; TCRdb's version includes in-frame clones alone and lacks a portion of them. V, J and clone size reflect that table, while D and trimming were determined from the DNA. This table holds some 150,000 clones, approximately 90% found once. Sample: peripheral blood. The genes are TRBV27 and TRBJ2-1; 12 nucleotides agree with TRBD2. This receptor was identified in a woman in her fifties or sixties with acute or convalescent COVID-19. The CDR3: CASTLLAGGRDEQFF. The DNA of the CDR3 is TGTGCCAGCACCCTACTAGCGGGGGGCCGGGATGAGCAGTTCTTC.